A selection of T cell receptor beta chains follows, all from one sample in a study of shared clonotypes between healthy human individuals. Repertoires were generated with immunoSEQ multiplex PCR, while TCRdb's copy carries only in-frame clones and drops some. The table shows about 2,500,000 clones, with around 90% occurring only once. Specimen: naive CD4+ T cells sorted from blood. The receptors derive from a man younger than 35 in good health. CDR3s leave out the opening cysteine and the closing phenylalanine or tryptophan. Rows give clone size only sometimes, using once, few, many, or a class for an expanded clone.

clone_size cdr3_length v_call cdr3_aa
- 13 TRBV2 ASSIEGGGNSPLH
- 11 TRBV7-7 ASSFTGTDTQY
- 13 TRBV7-2 ASSLTGGNTGELF
- 18 TRBV6-1 ASSALYSRDLPGLNTEAF
- 15 TRBV4-1 ASSQDWPSGGYNEQF
- 13 TRBV28 ASHGTGVSPGELF
- 11 TRBV7-2 ASTLGIENIQY
- 13 TRBV29-1 SAGGVPSNTGELF
- 13 TRBV30 AWSVGGSYNSPLH
- 12 TRBV5-5 ASSSTGPGTEAF
- 11 TRBV6-1 ASSEIFTDTQY
once 13 TRBV5-1 ASSQLDSLNTEAF
once 12 TRBV5-8 ASSPRSSTDTQY
once 9 TRBV2 ASSDNYEQY
few 10 TRBV28 ASQSTDYGYT
few 10 TRBV6-1 ASSEGTGELF
- 11 TRBV5-6 ASRGLAGSAQY
- 10 TRBV10-3 AISEGQREAF
- 8 TRBV20-1 SATGQPQH
- 13 TRBV5-4 ASSSDSRYNSPLH
- 11 TRBV7-9 ASSGSSYNEQF
- 13 TRBV9 ASSGISGGGEKLF
- 14 TRBV5-1 ASSLAAGSLTREQF
once 10 TRBV16 ASSQSGNTIY
- 11 TRBV6-5 ASRDSGIDTQY
- 13 TRBV19 ASSARQAMNTEAF
- 16 TRBV5-6 ASKQLGAGAEANEKLF
- 11 TRBV10-1 ASSESTNYGYT
- 14 TRBV30 AWSVFESGGRDEQY
- 14 TRBV19 ASSIAGQGIYNEQF
once 18 TRBV6-9 ASSYVEGKVFSSYNSPLH
- 15 TRBV5-1 ASRSIPWGSFAYEQY
- 13 TRBV27 ASSFSRGNNSPLH
- 14 TRBV5-1 ASSFTGTGGVYGYT
- 12 TRBV5-5 ASSFGTTNEKLF
few 11 TRBV30 ALTGQVNTEAF
- 12 TRBV30 AGEIGQGLGGYT
- 9 TRBV14 ASSRVETQY
- 13 TRBV29-1 SVEDRGRGNYGYT
- 13 TRBV30 AWSVTSGSTDTQY
- 13 TRBV6-5 ASSYQTASTDTQY
- 11 TRBV5-1 ASSATGVTEAF
- 13 TRBV2 ASNRGRSGANVLT
- 14 TRBV5-1 ASSLGSSSGANVLT